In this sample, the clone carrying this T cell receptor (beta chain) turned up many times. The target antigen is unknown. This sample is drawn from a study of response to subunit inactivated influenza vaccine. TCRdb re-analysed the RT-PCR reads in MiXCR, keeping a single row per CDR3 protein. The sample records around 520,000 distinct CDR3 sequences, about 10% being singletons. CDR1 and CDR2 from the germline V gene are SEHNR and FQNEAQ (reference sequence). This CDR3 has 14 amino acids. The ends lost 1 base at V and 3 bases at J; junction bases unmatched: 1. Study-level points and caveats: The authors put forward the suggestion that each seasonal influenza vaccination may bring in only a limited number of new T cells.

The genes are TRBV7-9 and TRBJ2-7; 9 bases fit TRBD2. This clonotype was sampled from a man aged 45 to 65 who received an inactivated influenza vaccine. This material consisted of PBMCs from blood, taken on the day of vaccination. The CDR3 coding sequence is TGTGCCAGCAGCTTAGAAGCGGGAGGCTACGAGCAGTACTTC. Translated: CASSLEAGGYEQYF. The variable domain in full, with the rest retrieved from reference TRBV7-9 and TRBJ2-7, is DTGVSQNPRHKITKRGQNVTFRCDPISEHNRLYWYRQTLGQGPEFLTYFQNEAQLEKSRLLSDRFSAERPKGSFSTLEIQRTEQGDSAMYLCASSLEAGGYEQYFGPGTRLTVT.